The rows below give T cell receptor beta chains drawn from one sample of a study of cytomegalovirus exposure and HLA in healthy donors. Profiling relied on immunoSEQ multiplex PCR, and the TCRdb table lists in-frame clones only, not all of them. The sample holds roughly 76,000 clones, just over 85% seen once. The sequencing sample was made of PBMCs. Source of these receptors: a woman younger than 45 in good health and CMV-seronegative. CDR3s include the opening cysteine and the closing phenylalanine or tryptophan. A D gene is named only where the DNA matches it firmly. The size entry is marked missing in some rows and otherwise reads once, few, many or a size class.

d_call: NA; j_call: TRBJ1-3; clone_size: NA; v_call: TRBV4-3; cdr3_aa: CASRLDISAISGNTIYF; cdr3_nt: TGCGCCAGCAGACTCGACATATCCGCTATCTCTGGAAACACCATATATTTT
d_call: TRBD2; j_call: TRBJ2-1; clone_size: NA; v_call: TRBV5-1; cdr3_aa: CASSLSTSGAYNEQFF; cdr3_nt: TGCGCCAGCAGCTTGTCCACTAGCGGAGCCTACAATGAGCAGTTCTTC
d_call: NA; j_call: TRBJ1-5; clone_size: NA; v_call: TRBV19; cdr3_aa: CASSDRQVTGPQHF; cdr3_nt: TGTGCCAGTAGTGACCGACAGGTTACGGGGCCCCAGCATTTT
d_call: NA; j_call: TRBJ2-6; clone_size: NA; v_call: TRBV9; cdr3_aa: CASSDLAGWTSGANVLTF; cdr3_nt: TGTGCCAGCAGCGATCTGGCGGGATGGACCTCTGGGGCCAACGTCCTGACTTTC
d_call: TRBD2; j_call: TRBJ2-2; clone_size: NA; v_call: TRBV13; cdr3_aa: CASSPGASGRSNTGELFF; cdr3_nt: TGTGCCAGCAGCCCGGGGGCTAGCGGGAGGTCGAACACCGGGGAGCTGTTTTTT
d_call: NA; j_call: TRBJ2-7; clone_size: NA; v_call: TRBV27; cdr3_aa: CASSTLDSSYEQYF; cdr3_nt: TGTGCCAGCAGTACTCTGGACAGCTCCTACGAGCAGTACTTC
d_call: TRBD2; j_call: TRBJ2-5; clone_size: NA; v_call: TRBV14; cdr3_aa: CASSQIVAGGPLETQYF; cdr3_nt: TGTGCCAGCAGCCAAATCGTGGCGGGAGGGCCCCTGGAGACCCAGTACTTC
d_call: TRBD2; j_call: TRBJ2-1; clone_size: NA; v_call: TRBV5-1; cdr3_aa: CASSRGDLGYNEQFF; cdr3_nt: TGCGCCAGCAGCCGGGGGGACTTAGGTTACAATGAGCAGTTCTTC
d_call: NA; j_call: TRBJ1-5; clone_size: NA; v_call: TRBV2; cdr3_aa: CASSDGNQPQHF; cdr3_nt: TGTGCCAGCAGTGACGGCAATCAGCCCCAGCATTTT
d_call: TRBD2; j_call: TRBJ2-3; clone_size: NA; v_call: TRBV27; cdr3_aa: CASSLGGLAGVYTQYF; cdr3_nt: TGTGCCAGCAGTCTAGGGGGACTAGCGGGAGTCTATACGCAGTATTTT
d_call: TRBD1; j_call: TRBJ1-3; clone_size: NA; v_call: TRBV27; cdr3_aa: CASRLTGAVNTIYF; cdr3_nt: TGTGCCAGCAGATTAACAGGGGCAGTAAACACCATATATTTT
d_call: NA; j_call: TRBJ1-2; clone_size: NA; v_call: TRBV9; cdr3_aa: CASSVSLGGYGYTF; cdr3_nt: TGTGCCAGCAGCGTTTCCCTGGGGGGTTATGGCTACACCTTC
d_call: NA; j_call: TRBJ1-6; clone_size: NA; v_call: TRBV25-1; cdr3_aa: CASSDPPSPLHF; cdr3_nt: TGTGCCAGCAGTGATCCTCCTTCACCCCTCCACTTT
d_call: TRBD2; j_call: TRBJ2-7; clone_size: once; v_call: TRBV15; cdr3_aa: CATSRDGRSLAGGFLSYEQYF; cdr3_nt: TGTGCCACCAGCAGAGATGGGAGATCACTAGCGGGAGGATTCTTGTCCTACGAGCAGTACTTC
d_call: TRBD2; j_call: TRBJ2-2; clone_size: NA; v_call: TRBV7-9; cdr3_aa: CASSLAGVGTGELFF; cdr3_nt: TGTGCCAGCAGCTTGGCGGGGGTAGGGACCGGGGAGCTGTTTTTT
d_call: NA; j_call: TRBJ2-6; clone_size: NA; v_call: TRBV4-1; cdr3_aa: CASSQRGARIGSGANVLTF; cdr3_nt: TGCGCCAGCAGCCAACGGGGGGCGAGGATTGGGTCTGGGGCCAACGTCCTGACTTTC
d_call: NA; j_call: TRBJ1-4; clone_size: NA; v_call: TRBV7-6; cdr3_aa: CASSVGATNEKLFF; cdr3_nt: TGTGCCAGCAGCGTAGGGGCGACTAATGAAAAACTGTTTTTT
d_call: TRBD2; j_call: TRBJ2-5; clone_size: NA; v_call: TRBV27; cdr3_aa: CASAGTSGSLETQYF; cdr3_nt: TGTGCCAGCGCAGGGACTAGCGGGAGTCTTGAGACCCAGTACTTC
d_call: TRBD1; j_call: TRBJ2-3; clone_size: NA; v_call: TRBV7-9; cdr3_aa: CASSSQTGGTDTQYF; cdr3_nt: TGTGCCAGCAGCTCTCAGACAGGGGGCACAGATACGCAGTATTTT
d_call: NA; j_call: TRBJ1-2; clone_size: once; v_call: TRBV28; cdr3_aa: CASSLKSNYGYTF; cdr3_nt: TGTGCCAGCAGTTTAAAGAGCAACTATGGCTACACCTTC
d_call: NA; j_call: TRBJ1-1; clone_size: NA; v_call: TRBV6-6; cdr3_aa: CASSYRDNLEAFF; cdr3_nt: TGTGCCAGCAGTTATCGGGACAACCTTGAAGCTTTCTTT
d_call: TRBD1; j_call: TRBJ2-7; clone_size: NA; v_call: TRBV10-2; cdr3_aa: CASGTGGNEQYF; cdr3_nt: TGCGCCAGCGGGACAGGGGGAAACGAGCAGTACTTC
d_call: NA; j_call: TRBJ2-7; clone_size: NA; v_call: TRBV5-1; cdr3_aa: CASSSPRSGKYEQYF; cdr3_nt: TGCGCCAGCAGCTCGCCACGCAGCGGAAAGTACGAGCAGTACTTC
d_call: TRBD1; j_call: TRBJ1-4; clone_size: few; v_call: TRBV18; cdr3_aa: CASSPPGQGAQKLFF; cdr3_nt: TGTGCCAGCTCACCACCGGGACAGGGGGCCCAAAAACTGTTTTTT
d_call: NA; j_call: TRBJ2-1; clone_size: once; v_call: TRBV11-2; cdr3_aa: CASSFLRGTYNEQFF; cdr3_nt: TGTGCCAGCAGCTTCCTTAGAGGAACCTACAATGAGCAGTTCTTC
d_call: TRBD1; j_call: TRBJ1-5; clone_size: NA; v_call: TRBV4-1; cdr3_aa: CASSQTGGGGQPQHF; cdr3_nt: TGCGCCAGCAGCCAAACAGGGGGCGGAGGCCAGCCCCAGCATTTT
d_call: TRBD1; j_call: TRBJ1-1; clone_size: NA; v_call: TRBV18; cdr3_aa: CASSLTGGPDTEAFF; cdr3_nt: TGTGCCAGCTCATTAACAGGGGGGCCCGACACTGAAGCTTTCTTT
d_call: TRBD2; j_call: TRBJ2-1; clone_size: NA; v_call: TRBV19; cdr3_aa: CASSIDLTSGRVYNEQFF; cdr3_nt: TGTGCCAGTAGTATAGATCTGACTAGCGGGAGGGTTTACAATGAGCAGTTCTTC
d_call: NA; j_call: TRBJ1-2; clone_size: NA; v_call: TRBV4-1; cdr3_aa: CASSQREGFYGYTF; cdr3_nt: TGCGCCAGCAGCCAAAGGGAGGGCTTCTATGGCTACACCTTC
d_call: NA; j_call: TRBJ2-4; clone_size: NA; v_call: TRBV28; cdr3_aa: CASSPGQIAKNIQYF; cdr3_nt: TGTGCCAGCAGTCCCGGACAAATAGCCAAAAACATTCAGTACTTC
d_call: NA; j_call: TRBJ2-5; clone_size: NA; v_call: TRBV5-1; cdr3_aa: CASSFEETQYF; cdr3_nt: TGCGCCAGCAGCTTTGAGGAGACCCAGTACTTC
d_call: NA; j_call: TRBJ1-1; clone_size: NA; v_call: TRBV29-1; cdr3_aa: CSVRQSMNTEAFF; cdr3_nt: TGCAGCGTTAGACAGAGTATGAACACTGAAGCTTTCTTT
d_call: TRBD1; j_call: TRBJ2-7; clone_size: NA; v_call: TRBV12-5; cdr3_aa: CASSLGGLTYEQYF; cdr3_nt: TGTGCTAGTTCCTTAGGGGGCCTAACCTACGAGCAGTACTTC
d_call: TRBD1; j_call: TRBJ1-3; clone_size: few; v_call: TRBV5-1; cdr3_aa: CASSLDQGASGNTIYF; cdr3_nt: TGCGCCAGCAGCTTGGACCAGGGGGCGAGTGGAAACACCATATATTTT
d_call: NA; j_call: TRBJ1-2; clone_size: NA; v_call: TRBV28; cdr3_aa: CASSFYRLLEGYTF; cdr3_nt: TGTGCCAGCAGTTTCTATCGTCTGCTCGAGGGCTACACCTTC
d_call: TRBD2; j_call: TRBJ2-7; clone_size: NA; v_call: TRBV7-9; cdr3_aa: CSSSLLSFASGSYYEQYF; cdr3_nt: TGTTCCAGCAGCTTACTATCATTCGCTAGCGGGAGCTACTACGAGCAGTACTTC
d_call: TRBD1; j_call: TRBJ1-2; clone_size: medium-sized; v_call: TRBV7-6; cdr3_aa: CASSPGQGGIGYTF; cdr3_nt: TGTGCCAGCAGCCCGGGACAGGGGGGGATAGGCTACACCTTC
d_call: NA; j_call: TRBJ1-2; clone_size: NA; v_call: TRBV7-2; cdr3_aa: CASSLLRAPNYGYTF; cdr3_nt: TGTGCCAGCAGCTTACTCAGGGCCCCCAACTATGGCTACACCTTC
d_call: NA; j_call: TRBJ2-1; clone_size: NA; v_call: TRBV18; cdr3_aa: CASSPSLENEQFF; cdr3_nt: TGTGCCAGCTCACCATCATTAGAAAATGAGCAGTTCTTC
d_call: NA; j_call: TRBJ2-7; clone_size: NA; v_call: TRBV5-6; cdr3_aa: CASSLTVYEQYF; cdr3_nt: TGTGCCAGCAGCTTGACAGTCTACGAGCAGTACTTC
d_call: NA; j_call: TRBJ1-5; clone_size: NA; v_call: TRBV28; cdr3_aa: CASTLQGQGRPQHF; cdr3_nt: TGTGCCAGCACCCTCCAGGGGCAGGGACGCCCCCAGCATTTT
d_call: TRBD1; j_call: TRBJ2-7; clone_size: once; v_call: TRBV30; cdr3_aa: CAWNRDRAYEQYF; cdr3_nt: TGTGCCTGGAACAGGGACAGGGCCTACGAGCAGTACTTC
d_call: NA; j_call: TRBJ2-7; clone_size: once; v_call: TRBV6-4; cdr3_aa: CASSERRPRLCRYEQYF; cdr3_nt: TGTGCCAGCAGTGAGCGGAGACCCCGGCTTTGTCGATACGAGCAGTACTTC
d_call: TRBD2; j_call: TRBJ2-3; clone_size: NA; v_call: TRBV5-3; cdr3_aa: CARSWGTSAKRADTQYF; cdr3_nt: TGTGCCAGAAGTTGGGGGACTAGCGCTAAGCGGGCAGATACGCAGTATTTT
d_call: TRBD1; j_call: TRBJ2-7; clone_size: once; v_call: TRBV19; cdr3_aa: CASSLRTGGSYEQYF; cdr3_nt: TGTGCCAGTAGTCTAAGGACAGGGGGCTCCTACGAGCAGTACTTC
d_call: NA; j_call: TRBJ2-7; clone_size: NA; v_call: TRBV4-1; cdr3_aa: CASSQTLPRSYEQYF; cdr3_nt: TGCGCCAGCAGCCAGACTCTTCCCCGTTCCTACGAGCAGTACTTC
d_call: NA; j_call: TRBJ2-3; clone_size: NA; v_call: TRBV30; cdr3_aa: CAWSVRGNTDTQYF; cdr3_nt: TGTGCCTGGAGTGTACGCGGGAACACAGATACGCAGTATTTT
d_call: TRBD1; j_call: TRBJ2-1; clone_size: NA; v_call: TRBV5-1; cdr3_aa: CASSLIGTGSYNEQFF; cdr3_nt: TGCGCCAGCAGCTTGATTGGGACAGGGTCCTACAATGAGCAGTTCTTC
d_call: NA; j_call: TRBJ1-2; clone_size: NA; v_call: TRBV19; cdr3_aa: CASSMMAAYGYTF; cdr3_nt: TGTGCCAGTAGTATGATGGCCGCCTATGGCTACACCTTC
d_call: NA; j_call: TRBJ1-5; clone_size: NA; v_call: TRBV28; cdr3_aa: CASSLLRGSNQPQHF; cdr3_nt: TGTGCCAGCAGTCTCCTCCGGGGGAGCAATCAGCCCCAGCATTTT